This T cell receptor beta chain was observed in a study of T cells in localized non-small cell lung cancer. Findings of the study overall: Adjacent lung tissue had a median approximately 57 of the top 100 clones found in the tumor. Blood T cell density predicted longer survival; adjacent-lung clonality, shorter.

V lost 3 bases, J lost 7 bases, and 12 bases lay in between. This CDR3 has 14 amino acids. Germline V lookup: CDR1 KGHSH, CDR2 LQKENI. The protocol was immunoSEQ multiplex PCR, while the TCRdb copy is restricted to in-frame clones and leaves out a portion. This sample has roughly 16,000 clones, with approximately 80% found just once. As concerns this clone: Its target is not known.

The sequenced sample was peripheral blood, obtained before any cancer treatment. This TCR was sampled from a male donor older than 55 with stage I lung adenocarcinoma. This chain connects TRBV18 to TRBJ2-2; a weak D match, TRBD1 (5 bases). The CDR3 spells CASSPDSLNGELFF. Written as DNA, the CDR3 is TGTGCCAGCTCACCCGACAGCCTGAACGGGGAGCTGTTTTTT.